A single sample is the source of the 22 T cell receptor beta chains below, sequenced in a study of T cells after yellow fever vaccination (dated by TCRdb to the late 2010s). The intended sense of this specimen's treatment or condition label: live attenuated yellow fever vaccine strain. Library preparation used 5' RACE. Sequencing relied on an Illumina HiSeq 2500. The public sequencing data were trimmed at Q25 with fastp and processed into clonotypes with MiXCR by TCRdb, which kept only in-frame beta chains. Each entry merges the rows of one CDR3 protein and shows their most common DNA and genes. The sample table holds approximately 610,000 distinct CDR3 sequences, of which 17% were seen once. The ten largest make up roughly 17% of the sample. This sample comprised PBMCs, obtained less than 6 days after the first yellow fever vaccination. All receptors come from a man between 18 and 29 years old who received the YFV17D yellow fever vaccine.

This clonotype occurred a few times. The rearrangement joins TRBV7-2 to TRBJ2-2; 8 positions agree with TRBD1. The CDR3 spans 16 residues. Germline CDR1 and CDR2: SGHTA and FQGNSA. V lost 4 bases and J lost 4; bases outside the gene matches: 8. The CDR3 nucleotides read TGTGCCAGCAGCTCGCAGGGGGCCCCGACCACCGGGGAGCTGTTTTTT. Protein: CASSSQGAPTTGELFF. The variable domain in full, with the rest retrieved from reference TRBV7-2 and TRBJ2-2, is GAGVSQSPSNKVTEKGKDVELRCDPISGHTALYWYRQSLGQGLEFLIYFQGNSAPDKSGLPSDRFSAERTGGSVSTLTIQRTQQEDSAVYLCASSSQGAPTTGELFFGEGSRLTVL.

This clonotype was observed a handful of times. The CDR3 region is CASSGWTESQETQYF. The CDR3 DNA reads TGTGCCAGCAGTGGCTGGACAGAGTCCCAAGAGACCCAGTACTTC. V is TRBV2 and J is TRBJ2-5; possible D gene TRBD1, 6 bases. The ends were cut back, 4 bases at V and 1 base at J, with 13 bases in the middle. Germline CDR1 reads SNHLY; CDR2 reads FYNNEI. The CDR3 spans 15 residues.

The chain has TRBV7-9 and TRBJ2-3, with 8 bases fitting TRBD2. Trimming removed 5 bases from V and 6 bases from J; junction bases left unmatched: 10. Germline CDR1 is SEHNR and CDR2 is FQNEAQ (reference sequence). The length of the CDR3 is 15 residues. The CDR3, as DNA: TGTGCCAGCAGCCCGACTAGCGCTCATCCGGATACGCAGTATTTT. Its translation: CASSPTSAHPDTQYF.

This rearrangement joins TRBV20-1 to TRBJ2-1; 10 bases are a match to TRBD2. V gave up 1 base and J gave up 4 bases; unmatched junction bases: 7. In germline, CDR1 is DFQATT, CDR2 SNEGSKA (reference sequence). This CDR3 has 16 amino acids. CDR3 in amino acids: CSARGLAGANYNEQFF. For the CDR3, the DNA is TGCAGTGCTAGAGGCCTAGCGGGGGCCAATTACAATGAGCAGTTCTTC.

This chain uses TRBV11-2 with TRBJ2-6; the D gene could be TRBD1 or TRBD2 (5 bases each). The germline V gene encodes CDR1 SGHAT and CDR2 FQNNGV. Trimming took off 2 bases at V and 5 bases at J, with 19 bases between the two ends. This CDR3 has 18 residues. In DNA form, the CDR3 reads TGTGCCAGCAGCTTAATTCGGGGACCCAAGGAAAGGGCCAACGTCCTGACTTTC. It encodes CASSLIRGPKERANVLTF. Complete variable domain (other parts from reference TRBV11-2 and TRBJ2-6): EAGVAQSPRYKIIEKRQSVAFWCNPISGHATLYWYQQILGQGPKLLIQFQNNGVVDDSQLPKDRFSAERLKGVDSTLKIQPAKLEDSAVYLCASSLIRGPKERANVLTFGAGSRLTVL.

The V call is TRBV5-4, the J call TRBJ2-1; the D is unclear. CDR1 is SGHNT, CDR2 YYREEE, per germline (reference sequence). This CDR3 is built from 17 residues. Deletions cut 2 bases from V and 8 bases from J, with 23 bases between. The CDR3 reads CASSFLRRLPGGDEQFF. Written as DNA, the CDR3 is TGTGCCAGCAGCTTTCTCCGTAGACTCCCCGGTGGAGATGAGCAGTTCTTC.

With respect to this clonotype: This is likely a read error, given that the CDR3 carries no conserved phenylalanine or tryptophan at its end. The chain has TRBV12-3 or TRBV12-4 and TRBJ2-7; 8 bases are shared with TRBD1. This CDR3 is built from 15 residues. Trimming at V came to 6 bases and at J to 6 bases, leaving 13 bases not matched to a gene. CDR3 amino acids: CASSSLDRVFGEQYY. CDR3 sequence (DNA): TGTGCCAGCAGCTCCCTGGACAGGGTCTTCGGCGAGCAGTACTAC.

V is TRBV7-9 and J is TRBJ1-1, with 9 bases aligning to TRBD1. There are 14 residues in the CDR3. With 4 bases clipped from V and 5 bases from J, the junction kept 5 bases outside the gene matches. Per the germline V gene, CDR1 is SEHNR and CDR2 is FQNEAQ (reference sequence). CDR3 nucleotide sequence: TGTGCCAGCAGCTCCGGGACAGGGAAAACTGAAGCTTTCTTT. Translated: CASSSGTGKTEAFF.

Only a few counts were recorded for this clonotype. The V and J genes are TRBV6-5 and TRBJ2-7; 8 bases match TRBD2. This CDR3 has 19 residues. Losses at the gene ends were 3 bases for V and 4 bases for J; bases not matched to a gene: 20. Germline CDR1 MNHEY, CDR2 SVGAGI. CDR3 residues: CASSYAGGPGTRTSYEQYF. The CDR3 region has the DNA TGTGCCAGCAGTTATGCCGGAGGCCCCGGGACTAGGACCTCGTACGAGCAGTACTTC.

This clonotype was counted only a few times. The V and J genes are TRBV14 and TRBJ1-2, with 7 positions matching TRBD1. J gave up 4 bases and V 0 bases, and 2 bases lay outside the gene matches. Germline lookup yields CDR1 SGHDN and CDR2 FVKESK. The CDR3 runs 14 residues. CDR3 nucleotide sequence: TGTGCCAGCAGCCAAGAGACAGGGTCCTATGGCTACACCTTC. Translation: CASSQETGSYGYTF.

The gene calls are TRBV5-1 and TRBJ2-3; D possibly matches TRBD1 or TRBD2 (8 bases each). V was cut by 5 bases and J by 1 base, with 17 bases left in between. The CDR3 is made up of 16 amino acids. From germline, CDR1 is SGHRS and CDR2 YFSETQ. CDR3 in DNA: TGCGCCAGCAGGGTTAGCGGGACAGGCGGCACAGATACGCAGTATTTT. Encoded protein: CASRVSGTGGTDTQYF.

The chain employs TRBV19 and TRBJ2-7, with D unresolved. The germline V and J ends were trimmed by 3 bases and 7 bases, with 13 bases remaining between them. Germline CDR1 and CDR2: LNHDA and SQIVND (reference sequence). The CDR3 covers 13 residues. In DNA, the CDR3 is TGTGCCAGTAGTATGGGCCCCGACGGGGAGCAGTACTTC. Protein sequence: CASSMGPDGEQYF.

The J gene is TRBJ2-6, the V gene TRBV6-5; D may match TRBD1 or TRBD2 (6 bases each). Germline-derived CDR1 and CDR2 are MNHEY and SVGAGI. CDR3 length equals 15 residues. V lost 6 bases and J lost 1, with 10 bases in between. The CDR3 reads CASRRGPSGANVLTF. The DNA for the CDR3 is TGTGCCAGCAGACGGGGGCCATCTGGGGCCAACGTCCTGACTTTC.

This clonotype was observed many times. The CDR3: CASSLGDTGNEQYF. The DNA for the CDR3 is TGCGCCAGCAGCTTGGGGGACACAGGGAACGAGCAGTACTTC. This sequence joins TRBV5-1 and TRBJ2-7; TRBD1 might be the D (6 bases). Germline V gene data show CDR1 as SGHRS and CDR2 as YFSETQ. Between the trimmed V and J ends, which lost 0 bases and 5 bases, there was a span of 12 bases. This CDR3 region has 14 residues.

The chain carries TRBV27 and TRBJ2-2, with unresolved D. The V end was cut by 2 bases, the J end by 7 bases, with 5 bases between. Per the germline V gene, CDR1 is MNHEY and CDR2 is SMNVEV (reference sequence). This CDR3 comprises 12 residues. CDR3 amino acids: CASSLIGGELFF. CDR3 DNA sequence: TGTGCCAGCAGTTTAATAGGCGGGGAGCTGTTTTTT.

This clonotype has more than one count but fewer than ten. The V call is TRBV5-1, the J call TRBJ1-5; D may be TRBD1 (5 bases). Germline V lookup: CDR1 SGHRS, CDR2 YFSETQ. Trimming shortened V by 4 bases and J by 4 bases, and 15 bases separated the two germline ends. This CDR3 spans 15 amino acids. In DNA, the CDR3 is TGCGCCAGCAGCCCGGGACTGGGCCAAAATCAGCCCCAGCATTTT. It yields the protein CASSPGLGQNQPQHF.

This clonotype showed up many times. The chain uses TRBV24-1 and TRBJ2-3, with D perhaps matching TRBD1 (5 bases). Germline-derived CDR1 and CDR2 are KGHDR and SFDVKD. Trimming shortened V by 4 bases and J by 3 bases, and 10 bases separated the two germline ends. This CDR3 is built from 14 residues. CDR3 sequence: CATSETAGTDTQYF. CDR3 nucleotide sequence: TGTGCCACCAGTGAGACAGCAGGTACAGATACGCAGTATTTT.

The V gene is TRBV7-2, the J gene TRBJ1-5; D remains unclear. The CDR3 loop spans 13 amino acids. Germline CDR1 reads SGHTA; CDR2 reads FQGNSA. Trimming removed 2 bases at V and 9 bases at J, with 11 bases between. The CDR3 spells CASSLTPLRPQHF. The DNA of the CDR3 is TGTGCCAGCAGCTTAACCCCTTTAAGGCCCCAGCATTTT.

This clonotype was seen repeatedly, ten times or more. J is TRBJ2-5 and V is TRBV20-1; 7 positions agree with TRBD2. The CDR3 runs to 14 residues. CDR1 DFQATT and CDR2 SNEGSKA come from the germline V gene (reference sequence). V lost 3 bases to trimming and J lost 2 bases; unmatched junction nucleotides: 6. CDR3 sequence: CSARVGGLQETQYF. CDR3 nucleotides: TGCAGTGCTAGGGTGGGGGGGTTACAAGAGACCCAGTACTTC.

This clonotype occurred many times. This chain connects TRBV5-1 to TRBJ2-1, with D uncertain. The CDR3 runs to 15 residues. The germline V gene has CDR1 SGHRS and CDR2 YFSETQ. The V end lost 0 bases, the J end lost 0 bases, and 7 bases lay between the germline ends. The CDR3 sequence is CASSLVRNSYNEQFF. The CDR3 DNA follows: TGCGCCAGCAGCTTGGTGCGGAACTCCTACAATGAGCAGTTCTTC. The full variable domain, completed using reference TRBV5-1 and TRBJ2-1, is KAGVTQTPRYLIKTRGQQVTLSCSPISGHRSVSWYQQTPGQGLQFLFEYFSETQRNKGNFPGRFSGRQFSNSRSEMNVSTLELGDSALYLCASSLVRNSYNEQFFGPGTRLTVL.

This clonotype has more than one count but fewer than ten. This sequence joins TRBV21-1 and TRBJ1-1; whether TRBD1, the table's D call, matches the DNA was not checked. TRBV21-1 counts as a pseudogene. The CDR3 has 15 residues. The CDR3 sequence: CASSKGTGVNTEAFF. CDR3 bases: TGTGCCAGCAGCAAGGGGACAGGGGTGAACACTGAAGCTTTCTTT.

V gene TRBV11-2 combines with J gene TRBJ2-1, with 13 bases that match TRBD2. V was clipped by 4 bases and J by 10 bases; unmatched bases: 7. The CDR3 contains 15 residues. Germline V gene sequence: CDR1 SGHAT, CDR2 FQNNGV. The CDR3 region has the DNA TGTGCCAGCAGCTCCACTAGCGGGGGGGCGGGAGAGCAGTTCTTC. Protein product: CASSSTSGGAGEQFF.